The 5 T cell receptor beta chains in this list originate from one sample, sequenced in a study of cytotoxic CD8 clonotypes in ibrutinib-treated CLL (dated by TCRdb to about 2021). In the paper's terms, the time point label means: progressive disease on ibrutinib. Libraries were constructed by the immunoSEQ multiplex PCR assay. TCRdb carries this immuneACCESS record with in-frame sequences only. Its versions omit some clonotypes, under half of them owing to an unresolved V gene in the studies checked, with the rest unexplained. This sample is represented by around 160,000 clones; over 75% of them were singletons. The top ten hold around 2.7% of the sample. Source: PBMCs, taken at disease progression, from a patient treated with ibrutinib. These receptors were obtained from a human donor with chronic lymphocytic leukemia.

V and J are TRBV5-5 and TRBJ1-1; D call uncertain. The CDR3 covers 14 residues. V was clipped by 4 bases and J by 5 bases, with 15 bases between them. Germline CDR1 is SGHKS and CDR2 is YYEKEE (reference sequence). The CDR3 region is CASSRPGRWTEAFF. CDR3 DNA: TGTGCCAGCAGCCGTCCGGGGAGATGGACTGAAGCTTTCTTT.

The chain joins TRBV7-2 to TRBJ1-4; TRBD1 is a possible D gene (6 bases). Trimming took off 4 bases at V and 0 bases at J, with 15 bases between the two ends. The CDR3 extends over 17 amino acids. CDR1 SGHTA and CDR2 FQGNSA come from the germline V gene. The CDR3 loop is CASSSNPHRATNEKLFF. The DNA of the CDR3 is TGTGCCAGCAGCTCTAACCCCCACAGGGCAACTAATGAAAAACTGTTTTTT.

The V gene is TRBV28, the J gene TRBJ2-4, with D possibly being TRBD1 or TRBD2 (5 bases each). The germline gives CDR1 MDHEN, CDR2 SYDVKM. The germline V and J ends were trimmed by 10 bases and 9 bases, with 16 bases remaining between them. This CDR3 region has 12 residues. CDR3 nucleotides: TGTGCCACCCTGAAAGGGACGGGCATTCAGTACTTC. Translating it yields CATLKGTGIQYF. The variable domain in full, with the rest retrieved from reference TRBV28 and TRBJ2-4, is DVKVTQSSRYLVKRTGEKVFLECVQDMDHENMFWYRQDPGLGLRLIYFSYDVKMKEKGDIPEGYSVSREKKERFSLILESASTNQTSMYLCATLKGTGIQYFGAGTRLSVL.

The chain joins TRBV28 to TRBJ1-2; D not certain. The ends were cut back, 3 bases at V and 4 bases at J, with 12 bases in the middle. The CDR3 loop spans 14 amino acids. CDR1 and CDR2 (germline): MDHEN, SYDVKM. The DNA for the CDR3 is TGTGCCAGCAGTTTGCACTCCGGAATCTATGGCTACACCTTC. Amino acid sequence: CASSLHSGIYGYTF.

V usage is TRBV9 and J usage is TRBJ1-3; 9 nucleotides line up with TRBD1. Germline CDR1 SGDLS, CDR2 YYNGEE. The CDR3 runs to 14 residues. The J segment lost 7 bases and the V segment lost 3 bases, leaving 5 bases of the junction unmatched. CDR3 sequence reads: CASSDGTGRNTIYF. CDR3 nucleotides: TGTGCCAGCAGCGATGGGACAGGGAGGAACACCATATATTTT.